This TCR beta chain was sequenced during a study of T cell responses to AZD1222 COVID-19 vaccine. Remarks on this clone: The antigen is not known.

V was pared by 6 bases and J by 0 bases, with 12 bases between. Germline V gene lookup returns CDR1 MDHEN and CDR2 SYDVKM. The CDR3 runs 15 residues. Clones were sequenced by immunoSEQ multiplex PCR, and TCRdb holds only the in-frame ones, with some missing. The sample has roughly 180,000 clones, about 90% seen once; the top ten hold 1.9%. Study results and caveats: Dominant CD4 TCR responses targeted spike regions 160-218 and 743-854.

This material consisted of peripheral blood, taken on day 0 of AZD1222 vaccination. The chain recombines TRBV28 with TRBJ1-3; D might be TRBD1 (6 bases). This clonotype was obtained from an adult in good health. The CDR3 protein is CASRHRVNSGNTIYF. CDR3 bases: TGTGCCAGCAGACACAGGGTAAACTCTGGAAACACCATATATTTT.